This T cell receptor beta chain emerged from a study of shared clonotypes between healthy human individuals. This clone has a single count. Antigen: not known. In germline, CDR1 is SGHNT, CDR2 YYREEE (reference sequence). Trimming cost V 4 bases and J 2 bases, with 13 bases left between them. This CDR3 has 14 amino acids. As defined, naive CD8 cells were CD45RO-negative and positively selected for CCR7, with terminally differentiated effector memory CD45RA+ cells excluded. Caucasian adults living in Nashville, Tennessee, provided all samples. Findings of the study overall: Researchers found naive subsets generally carried larger estimated richness than memory subsets.

Data came from immunoSEQ multiplex PCR; TCRdb stores just in-frame clones and leaves some out. The sample consists of 550,000 to 750,000 clones, around 95% of them appearing once. Sequencing was done on a sample of naive CD8+ T cells sorted from blood. The chain recombines TRBV5-4 with TRBJ2-7, with D possibly TRBD1 on 5 matching bases. This receptor was obtained from a woman under 40 in good health. DNA of the CDR3: TGTGCCAGCAGCCACAGTGGGGCTCCCTACGAGCAGTACTTC. As protein: CASSHSGAPYEQYF.